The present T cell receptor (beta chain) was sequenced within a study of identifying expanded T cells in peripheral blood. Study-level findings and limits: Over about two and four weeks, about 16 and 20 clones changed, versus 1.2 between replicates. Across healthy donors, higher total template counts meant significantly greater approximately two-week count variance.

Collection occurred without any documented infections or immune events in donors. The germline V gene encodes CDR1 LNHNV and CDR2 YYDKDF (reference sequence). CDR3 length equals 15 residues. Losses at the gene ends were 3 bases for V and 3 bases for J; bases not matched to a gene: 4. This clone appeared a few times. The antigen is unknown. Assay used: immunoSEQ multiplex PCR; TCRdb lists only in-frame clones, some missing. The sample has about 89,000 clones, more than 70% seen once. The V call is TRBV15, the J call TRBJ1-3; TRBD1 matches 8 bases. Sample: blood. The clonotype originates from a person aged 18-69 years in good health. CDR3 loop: CATSRDREGGNTIYF. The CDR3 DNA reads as TGTGCCACCAGCAGGGACAGGGAAGGTGGAAACACCATATATTTT.